Listed below are T cell receptor beta chains from one sample, sequenced in a study of T cells in Graves' hyperthyroidism and ophthalmopathy. A single record per CDR3 protein comes from TCRdb applying MiXCR to the multiplex PCR reads. The sample gives a few hundred thousand distinct CDR3 sequences, less than 20% of which show up once; roughly 49% is in the top ten. The sample consisted of blood. Every receptor here comes from a woman between 50 and 59 years old with Graves' hyperthyroidism. The CDR3 runs from the conserved cysteine through the conserved F or W. The D gene is left open where the match is weak. Size values are once, few and many counts, or a class for expanded clones, and some rows have none.

V gene	D gene	clone size	J gene	CDR3 DNA	CDR3 protein
TRBV11-2	.	many	TRBJ2-7	TGTGCCAGCAGCTTGTGGACAGCGTTTAGCTCCTACGAGCAGTACTTC	CASSLWTAFSSYEQYF
TRBV30	.	.	TRBJ1-6	TGTGCCTGGAGAGGGGCGATAGGTTCACCCCTCCACTTT	CAWRGAIGSPLHF
TRBV5-5	TRBD1	.	TRBJ1-2	TGTGCCAGCAGCATTCGATACCGGGACAGGGTTACTGACTTCGGCTACACCTTC	CASSIRYRDRVTDFGYTF
TRBV3-1	.	.	TRBJ1-4	TGTGCCAGCAACCAAGAGGCCAGCAATGAAAAACTGTTTTTT	CASNQEASNEKLFF
TRBV5-4	.	.	TRBJ2-7	TGTGCCAGCACTGGAAGGGGGAACTCCTACGAGCAGTACTTC	CASTGRGNSYEQYF
TRBV30	.	.	TRBJ1-1	TGTGCCAGCAGCTCAAAAGCTAATGAAGCTTTCTTT	CASSSKANEAFF
TRBV6-1	TRBD1	.	TRBJ1-2	TGTGCCAGCAGTTATGTACGGACAGGGGGTAACTATGGCTACACCTTC	CASSYVRTGGNYGYTF
TRBV5-6	.	.	TRBJ2-2	TGTGCCAGCAGCTTGGGGGGTTGGGAGCTGTTTTTT	CASSLGGWELFF
TRBV10-3	.	many	TRBJ2-7	TGTGCCATCTCCTCTTTGGGGGAGCAGTACTTC	CAISSLGEQYF
TRBV12-3/TRBV12-4	TRBD1	.	TRBJ1-5	TGTGCCAGCAGTTTGGTCAGGGGGGTTCGGTATGGCAATCAGCCCCAGCATTTT	CASSLVRGVRYGNQPQHF
TRBV27	.	.	TRBJ1-1	TGTGCCAGCAGTTTTATTGCCAGGAGGGCTACTGAAGCTTTCTTT	CASSFIARRATEAFF
TRBV20-1	.	.	TRBJ1-2	TGCAGTGCTAGAGCGCCCGGGAATTCCTATGGCTACACCTTC	CSARAPGNSYGYTF
TRBV13	TRBD1	.	TRBJ2-5	TGTGCCAGCAGCTTATGGACAGGGTCCCAGGAGGGGACCCAGTACTTC	CASSLWTGSQEGTQYF
TRBV7-3	.	many	TRBJ2-1	TGTGCCAGCAGCCGGGACACCCTCGGCAGAGAGCAGTTCTTC	CASSRDTLGREQFF
TRBV5-1	.	few	TRBJ2-7	TGCGCCAGCAGCCTCCAGGACAGACCCTACGAGCAGTACTTC	CASSLQDRPYEQYF
TRBV7-8	.	many	TRBJ2-3	TGTGCCAGCAGCCCAAAGCAAGCTCCCTATACGCAGTATTTT	CASSPKQAPYTQYF
TRBV2	.	.	TRBJ2-5	TGTGCCAGCAGCCAGGGTCTGGAGACCCAGTACTTC	CASSQGLETQYF
TRBV24-1	TRBD2	many	TRBJ2-7	TGTGCCACCAGTGACCCTAGCGGGAAAGTCTACGAGCAGTACTTC	CATSDPSGKVYEQYF
TRBV2	.	.	TRBJ1-5	TGTGCCAGCAGTTCAGGGCCGGGGCAGCCCCAGCATTTT	CASSSGPGQPQHF
TRBV5-1	.	.	TRBJ2-3	TGCGCCAGCAGCCCCTCGGGAGCGGTTAAGTCGGATACGCAGTATTTT	CASSPSGAVKSDTQYF
TRBV30	.	few	TRBJ2-5	TGTGCCTGGAGGGCCGGGACCTTAGGAGAGACCCAGTACTTC	CAWRAGTLGETQYF
TRBV27	TRBD1	few	TRBJ2-2	TGTGCCAGCAGTCCAAGGACAGGGAACACCGGGGAGCTGTTTTTT	CASSPRTGNTGELFF
TRBV11-2	.	many	TRBJ2-5	TGTGCCAGCAGCTTACTGTGGGCAGGGGCAGAGACCCAGTACTTC	CASSLLWAGAETQYF
TRBV7-2	.	once	TRBJ1-1	TGTGCCAGCAGCTGGGGGCGCGGGAACACTGAAGCTTTCTTT	CASSWGRGNTEAFF
TRBV28	TRBD2	.	TRBJ2-3	TGTGCCAGCAGTTCCCCATATGGGGGGAGGGCACCGGCAGATACGCAGTATTTT	CASSSPYGGRAPADTQYF
TRBV6-5	.	few	TRBJ1-1	TGTGCCAGCAGTTACCCGAAGACTCGTGATGAAGCTTTCTTT	CASSYPKTRDEAFF
TRBV2	.	many	TRBJ1-2	TGTGCCAGCACCAAGGGCTATGGCTACACCTTC	CASTKGYGYTF
TRBV6-1	TRBD1	many	TRBJ1-1	TGTGCCAGCAGGGAAACCCGGGACAGGCGGTACACTGAAGCTTTCTTT	CASRETRDRRYTEAFF
TRBV7-9	TRBD2	many	TRBJ2-1	TGTGCCAGCAGCTTAGAGAGAGGGACTAGCGTCAATGAGCAGTTCTTC	CASSLERGTSVNEQFF
TRBV5-1	TRBD1	many	TRBJ1-2	TGCGCCAGCAGCACCGGACAGGGGAAATCCTATGGCTACACCTTC	CASSTGQGKSYGYTF
TRBV5-1	.	few	TRBJ1-6	TGCGCCAGCAGCTTGGATAACGGGGTTAATTCACCCCTCCACTTT	CASSLDNGVNSPLHF
TRBV6-1	TRBD1	many	TRBJ1-1	TGTGCCAGCAGTGAATCTCTAGTCACAGGGGGAGGAAACACTGAAGCTTTCTTT	CASSESLVTGGGNTEAFF
TRBV6-2/TRBV6-3	.	many	TRBJ1-1	TGTGCCAGCAGTTACTCGACCTTCAACGGGAACACTGAAGCTTTCTTT	CASSYSTFNGNTEAFF
TRBV24-1	.	many	TRBJ2-2	TGTGCCACCAGTGCGAGAGCGAACACCGGGGAGCTGTTTTTT	CATSARANTGELFF
TRBV18	.	many	TRBJ1-1	TGTGCCAGCTCAGAGGGGTTGGTGAACACTGAAGCTTTCTTT	CASSEGLVNTEAFF
TRBV10-3	TRBD1	.	TRBJ1-2	TGTGCCATCAGTGAAATCAAGGGGGGACAGGGGGCGTTTGGCTACACCTTC	CAISEIKGGQGAFGYTF
TRBV7-9	TRBD2	many	TRBJ2-5	TGTGCCAGCAGCCCAATAGCGGGAGGAGAGACCCAGTACTTC	CASSPIAGGETQYF
TRBV9	.	few	TRBJ2-1	TGTGCCAGCAGCGTTACAGGGAGCTCCTACAATGAGCAGTTCTTC	CASSVTGSSYNEQFF
TRBV11-3	TRBD2	many	TRBJ2-7	TGTGCCAGCAGCCGATCTAGCGGGATATCCTACGAGCAGTACTTC	CASSRSSGISYEQYF
TRBV14	.	.	TRBJ2-5	TGTGCCAGCAGCCAACCTCTGAAGACCCAGTACTTC	CASSQPLKTQYF
TRBV11-2	.	.	TRBJ2-2	TGTGCCAGCAGCGACCCACGGACCGGGGAGCTGTTTTTT	CASSDPRTGELFF
TRBV19	.	many	TRBJ2-1	TGTGCCAGTACAGTAGCGTCCTCCTACAATGAGCAGTTCTTC	CASTVASSYNEQFF
TRBV27	TRBD2	many	TRBJ2-5	TGTGCCAGCAGTTTATCGGCGGCTAGCGGGAGGGAGACCCAGTACTTC	CASSLSAASGRETQYF
TRBV19	.	few	TRBJ2-7	TGTGCCAGTAGTATAGGGTCATCGACGTACGAGCAGTACTTC	CASSIGSSTYEQYF
TRBV19	.	few	TRBJ1-2	TGTGCCAGTAGTATGCGAGAGGGCTACACCTTC	CASSMREGYTF
TRBV20-1	.	many	TRBJ2-4	TGCAGTGCTAGGGACGCAGGTGACATTCAGTACTTC	CSARDAGDIQYF
TRBV4-1	.	many	TRBJ1-4	TGCGCCAGCAGCCTGCTGACAGCAACTAATGAAAAACTGTTTTTT	CASSLLTATNEKLFF
TRBV15	.	.	TRBJ2-3	TGTGCCACCAGCAGAGTCGGGATTTCTTCTAGCACAGATACGCAGTATTTT	CATSRVGISSSTDTQYF
TRBV10-1	TRBD1	many	TRBJ1-1	TGCGCCAGCAGTGCAGGGGGCTTAGGGAACACTGAAGCTTTCTTT	CASSAGGLGNTEAFF
TRBV24-1	.	many	TRBJ1-2	TGTGCCACCAGTGACCAGGGAAGGTACGGCTACACCTTC	CATSDQGRYGYTF
TRBV3-1	.	many	TRBJ2-7	TGTGCCAGCAGGGATGGGGGTGGCTACGAGCAGTACTTC	CASRDGGGYEQYF
TRBV11-3	.	few	TRBJ2-1	TGTGCCAGCAGCTTCGACGGAAGCTCCTACAATGAGCAGTTCTTC	CASSFDGSSYNEQFF
TRBV11-2	.	.	TRBJ2-7	TGTGCCAGCAGCTTACGCGACAACTCCTACGAGCAGTACTTC	CASSLRDNSYEQYF
TRBV15	.	.	TRBJ2-7	TGTGCCACCAGCGAGAGGGACAACTACGAGCAGTACTTC	CATSERDNYEQYF
TRBV6-1	TRBD2	many	TRBJ2-1	TGTGCCAGCACCATTCCTCCGGGACTAGCGGTATATGAGCAGTTCTTC	CASTIPPGLAVYEQFF